Sequencing of this T cell receptor beta chain was carried out in a study of blood T cell repertoires in COVID-19. Profiled with immunoSEQ multiplex PCR; TCRdb holds only in-frame clones, not every one. In the table there are approximately 240,000 clones, 70% to 85% of which are singletons. The trim removed 8 bases at V and 1 base at J, leaving 6 bases unmatched. Germline CDR1 and CDR2: SGHRS and YFSETQ. The CDR3 totals 14 residues. The sequenced sample was peripheral blood. The chain uses TRBV5-1 and TRBJ2-5; 9 bases align to TRBD2. The clonotype was recovered from a woman aged 40 to 50 with active or convalescent COVID-19. The CDR3 nucleotides are TGCGCCAGTACTGTAGCGGGGGCCCAAGAGACCCAGTACTTC. Encoded protein: CASTVAGAQETQYF.